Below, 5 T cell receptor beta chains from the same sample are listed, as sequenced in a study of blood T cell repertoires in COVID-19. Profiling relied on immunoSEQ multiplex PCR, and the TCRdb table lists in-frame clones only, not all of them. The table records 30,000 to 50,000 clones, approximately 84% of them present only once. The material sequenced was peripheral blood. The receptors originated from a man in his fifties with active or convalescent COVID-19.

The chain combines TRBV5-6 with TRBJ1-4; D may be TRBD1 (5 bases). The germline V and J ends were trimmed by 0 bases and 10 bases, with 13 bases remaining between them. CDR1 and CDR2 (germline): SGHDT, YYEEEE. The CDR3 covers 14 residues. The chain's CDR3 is CASSLGRGGGKLFF. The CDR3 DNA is TGTGCCAGCAGCTTGGGACGGGGCGGGGGAAAACTGTTTTTT.

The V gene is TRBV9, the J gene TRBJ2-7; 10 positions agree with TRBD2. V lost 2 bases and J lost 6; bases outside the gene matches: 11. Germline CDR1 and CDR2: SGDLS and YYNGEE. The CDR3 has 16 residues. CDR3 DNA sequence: TGTGCCAGCAGCGTCCTTAGCGGGGGGCCCGCTCGCGAGCAGTACTTC. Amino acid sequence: CASSVLSGGPAREQYF. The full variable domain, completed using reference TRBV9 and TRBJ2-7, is DSGVTQTPKHLITATGQRVTLRCSPRSGDLSVYWYQQSLDQGLQFLIQYYNGEERAKGNILERFSAQQFPDLHSELNLSSLELGDSALYFCASSVLSGGPAREQYFGPGTRLTVT.

The CDR3 reads CASSVRGGVSDTQYF. The DNA of the CDR3 is TGTGCCAGCAGCGTCCGGGGAGGGGTGTCAGATACGCAGTATTTT. The V call is TRBV6-4, the J call TRBJ2-3, with TRBD2 matching 7 bases. Germline assignment: CDR1 MRHNA and CDR2 SNTAGT. CDR3 length: 15 residues. V dropped 6 bases and J dropped 4; count of bases not matched to a gene: 10.

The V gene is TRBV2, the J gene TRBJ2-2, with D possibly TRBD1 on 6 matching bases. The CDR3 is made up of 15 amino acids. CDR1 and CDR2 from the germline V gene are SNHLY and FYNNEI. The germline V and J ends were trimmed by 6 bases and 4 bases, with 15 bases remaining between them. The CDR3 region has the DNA TGTGCCAGCAGCCTCCAGGGGCGAAGCACCGGGGAGCTGTTTTTT. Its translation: CASSLQGRSTGELFF.

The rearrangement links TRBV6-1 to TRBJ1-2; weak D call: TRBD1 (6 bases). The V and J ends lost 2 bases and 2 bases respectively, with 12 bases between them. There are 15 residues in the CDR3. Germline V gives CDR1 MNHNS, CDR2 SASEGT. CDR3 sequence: CASSESQGINYGYTF. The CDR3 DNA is TGTGCCAGCAGTGAATCACAGGGCATCAACTATGGCTACACCTTC.